One sample yielded the 28 T cell receptor beta chains listed below, sequenced in a study of blood T cell repertoires in COVID-19. The method was immunoSEQ multiplex PCR; TCRdb's version includes in-frame clones alone and lacks a portion of them. This sample has about 43,000 clones, with roughly 90% found just once. The sequenced sample was peripheral blood. These receptor sequences come from a man in his 60s with active COVID-19.

This clone was detected only once. The chain has TRBV4-1 and TRBJ2-2; D perhaps matches TRBD1 (5 bases). Trimming cost V 1 base and J 2 bases, with 14 bases left between them. CDR1 MGHRA and CDR2 YSYEKL come from the germline V gene. The length of the CDR3 is 17 residues. This CDR3 reads CASSQGPRTTNTGELFF. CDR3 coding DNA: TGCGCCAGCAGCCAAGGACCGAGGACAACCAACACCGGGGAGCTGTTTTTT.

This sequence joins TRBV30 and TRBJ1-2; 8 bases are shared with TRBD1. J gave up 4 bases and V 1 base, and 2 bases lay outside the gene matches. This CDR3 comprises 13 residues. The germline V gene has CDR1 GTSNPN and CDR2 SVGIG (reference sequence). CDR3 residues: CAWSAGTGYGYTF. The CDR3 DNA is TGTGCCTGGAGTGCCGGGACAGGCTATGGCTACACCTTC.

Sample share makes this clone medium-sized. V usage is TRBV7-9 and J usage is TRBJ1-1; D unresolved. The length of the CDR3 is 14 residues. Trimming removed 4 bases from V and 4 bases from J, with 13 bases in between. Germline V lookup: CDR1 SEHNR, CDR2 FQNEAQ (reference sequence). CDR3 residues: CASSWEGVGTEAFF. CDR3 in DNA: TGTGCCAGCAGCTGGGAGGGCGTCGGCACTGAAGCTTTCTTT.

V and J are TRBV28 and TRBJ2-7, with 8 bases aligning to TRBD2. Losses at the gene ends were 6 bases for V and 2 bases for J; bases not matched to a gene: 6. The CDR3 loop spans 14 amino acids. The germline CDR1 and CDR2 sequences are MDHEN and SYDVKM. Here the CDR3 reads CASRASGLTYEQYF. CDR3 in DNA: TGTGCCAGCAGGGCTAGCGGGTTAACCTACGAGCAGTACTTC.

The chain is built from TRBV3-1 (or the pseudogene TRBV3-2) and TRBJ2-3, with D tentatively TRBD2 (6 bases). Germline values: CDR1 LGHDT, CDR2 YNNKEL (reference sequence). V was shortened by 4 bases and J by 1 base, with 6 bases between the two germline ends. The CDR3 extends over 13 amino acids. The CDR3, as DNA: TGTGCCAGCAGCCGGGGGGGCACAGATACGCAGTATTTT. This translates into CASSRGGTDTQYF.

The rearrangement uses TRBV9 and TRBJ2-5, with 7 positions matching TRBD1. The CDR3 runs to 16 residues. Germline V gene data show CDR1 as SGDLS and CDR2 as YYNGEE. V lost 0 bases to trimming and J lost 0 bases; unmatched junction nucleotides: 5. The DNA for the CDR3 is TGTGCCAGCAGCGTAGGGACAGGATCGTACCAAGAGACCCAGTACTTC. This gives the protein CASSVGTGSYQETQYF.

The rearrangement joins TRBV5-1 to TRBJ2-2, with 8 positions matching TRBD2. The CDR3 contains 14 residues. The V gene's germline CDR1 is SGHRS and CDR2 YFSETQ. With V trimmed by 6 bases and J by 1 base, 2 bases remained unmatched. The CDR3 loop is CASNREGNTGELFF. In DNA, the CDR3 is TGCGCCAGCAACCGGGAGGGGAACACCGGGGAGCTGTTTTTT. Based on the CDR3 plus reference TRBV5-1 and TRBJ2-2, the full variable domain is KAGVTQTPRYLIKTRGQQVTLSCSPISGHRSVSWYQQTPGQGLQFLFEYFSETQRNKGNFPGRFSGRQFSNSRSEMNVSTLELGDSALYLCASNREGNTGELFFGEGSRLTVL.

The gene calls are TRBV4-2 and TRBJ1-1; a weak D match, TRBD1 (5 bases). The CDR3 extends over 18 amino acids. Trimming removed 1 base at V and 1 base at J, with 19 bases between. Germline V CDR1 and CDR2: LGHNA, YNFKEQ. The chain's CDR3 is CASSQVLGGELGNTEAFF. DNA for the CDR3: TGTGCCAGCAGCCAAGTATTGGGGGGGGAGTTGGGGAACACTGAAGCTTTCTTT.

The rearrangement links TRBV2 to TRBJ1-3, with 8 bases lining up with TRBD1. Trimming removed 4 bases from V and 0 bases from J; junction bases left unmatched: 5. CDR3 size: 16 residues. CDR1 SNHLY and CDR2 FYNNEI come from the germline V gene. CDR3 loop: CASSVHTGGSGNTIYF. For the CDR3, the DNA is TGTGCCAGCAGTGTCCATACAGGGGGCTCTGGAAACACCATATATTTT.

This chain uses TRBV19 with TRBJ1-2; D not certain. Germline values: CDR1 LNHDA, CDR2 SQIVND (reference sequence). This CDR3 spans 17 amino acids. V was trimmed by 3 bases and J by 0 bases, leaving 17 bases between them. The CDR3 DNA is TGTGCCAGTAGTATCCATTCCTCGACGGGAGCTAACTATGGCTACACCTTC. This gives the protein CASSIHSSTGANYGYTF.

In this sample, this clone is medium-sized. This chain joins TRBV5-1 and TRBJ1-3; D not resolved. V lost 7 bases to trimming and J lost 0 bases, with 8 bases between them. This CDR3 is 13 amino acids long. Germline values: CDR1 SGHRS, CDR2 YFSETQ. The CDR3 DNA is TGCGCCAGCCGTCCCAGCTCTGGAAACACCATATATTTT. Its translation: CASRPSSGNTIYF.

In this sample, this clone turned up once. The chain combines TRBV19 with TRBJ2-5; D is possibly TRBD1 (6 bases). The CDR3 is 15 amino acids. Germline V lookup: CDR1 LNHDA, CDR2 SQIVND (reference sequence). V was pared by 3 bases and J by 1 base, with 12 bases between. In DNA, the CDR3 is TGTGCCAGTAGTATGGGGACAAGGTCCCAAGAGACCCAGTACTTC. Amino acid sequence: CASSMGTRSQETQYF.

This chain connects TRBV29-1 to TRBJ1-1; no clear D gene. Trimming removed 4 bases from V and 0 bases from J, with 3 bases in between. The CDR3 extends over 11 amino acids. CDR1 is SQVTM and CDR2 is ANQGSEA in the germline V gene. As DNA, the CDR3 is TGCAGCGTTGTCGTGAACACTGAAGCTTTCTTT. This encodes CSVVVNTEAFF. Supplemented by reference TRBV29-1 and TRBJ1-1, the full variable domain reads SAVISQKPSRDICQRGTSLTIQCQVDSQVTMMFWYRQQPGQSLTLIATANQGSEATYESGFVIDKFPISRPNLTFSTLTVSNMSPEDSSIYLCSVVVNTEAFFGQGTRLTVV.

This chain links TRBV19 with TRBJ2-7; 8 bases map to TRBD1. CDR1 and CDR2 from the germline V gene are LNHDA and SQIVND (reference sequence). This CDR3 contains 15 residues. J was trimmed by 0 bases and V by 9 bases; bases with no gene match: 10. CDR3 region: CASRDRDRSSYEQYF. CDR3 bases: TGTGCCAGCAGGGACCGGGACAGGAGCTCCTACGAGCAGTACTTC.

The rearrangement uses TRBV7-8 and TRBJ1-1; D uncertain. Germline-derived CDR1 and CDR2 are SGHVS and FQNEAQ. The CDR3 covers 15 residues. The ends were cut back, 4 bases at V and 4 bases at J, with 16 bases in the middle. This CDR3 reads CASSSPEGAFTEAFF. The CDR3, as DNA: TGTGCCAGCAGCTCCCCTGAGGGCGCGTTCACTGAAGCTTTCTTT. Based on the CDR3 plus reference TRBV7-8 and TRBJ1-1, the full variable domain is GAGVSQSPRYKVAKRGQDVALRCDPISGHVSLFWYQQALGQGPEFLTYFQNEAQLDKSGLPSDRFFAERPEGSVSTLKIQRTQQEDSAVYLCASSSPEGAFTEAFFGQGTRLTVV.

The chain joins TRBV3-1 (or the pseudogene TRBV3-2) to TRBJ2-6; a weak D match, TRBD2 (6 bases). This CDR3 has 16 amino acids. Trimming removed 1 base at V and 1 base at J, with 8 bases between. Germline assignment: CDR1 LGHDT and CDR2 YNNKEL (reference sequence). This chain's CDR3 is CASSQGGGSGANVLTF. The CDR3 DNA follows: TGTGCCAGCAGCCAAGGTGGGGGGTCTGGGGCCAACGTCCTGACTTTC.

J is TRBJ1-6 and V is TRBV6-5, with unresolved D. This CDR3 contains 14 residues. The V gene's germline CDR1 is MNHEY and CDR2 SVGAGI. The V end lost 5 bases, the J end lost 8 bases, and 13 bases lay between the germline ends. This CDR3 is CASSPRGLDSPLHF. CDR3 DNA sequence: TGTGCCAGCAGTCCCCGAGGCCTCGATTCACCCCTCCACTTT.

The rearrangement uses TRBV5-1 and TRBJ2-4; D is possibly TRBD1 (5 bases). The germline CDR1 and CDR2 sequences are SGHRS and YFSETQ. Trimming took 5 bases from V and 4 from J, leaving 13 bases between them. This CDR3 has 14 residues. Here the CDR3 DNA reads TGCGCCAGCAGGATAGATCAGGGTAAAAACATTCAGTACTTC. It translates to CASRIDQGKNIQYF.

V is TRBV9 and J is TRBJ1-2, with D unclear. Per germline, CDR1 SGDLS and CDR2 YYNGEE. The V gene lost 0 bases and the J gene lost 4 bases, with 7 bases spanning the gap. This CDR3 region has 13 residues. CDR3 sequence: CASSVGASYGYTF. CDR3 coding DNA: TGTGCCAGCAGCGTAGGGGCCAGCTATGGCTACACCTTC.

The J gene is TRBJ2-3, the V gene TRBV10-3; unclear D gene. The CDR3 length is 14 residues. Trimming removed 2 bases at V and 0 bases at J, with 6 bases between. CDR1 is ENHRY, CDR2 SYGVKD, per germline. CDR3 in DNA: TGTGCCATCAGTGAGAGACAAAGCACAGATACGCAGTATTTT. Translated: CAISERQSTDTQYF.

This chain connects TRBV6-1 to TRBJ2-1, with 7 bases identical to TRBD1. Unmatched junction bases numbered 6, after V lost 6 bases and J lost 1 base. The CDR3 totals 15 residues. Germline CDR1 MNHNS, CDR2 SASEGT. CDR3 sequence: CASRAQGPSYNEQFF. CDR3 DNA: TGTGCCAGCAGGGCACAGGGGCCTTCCTACAATGAGCAGTTCTTC.

This chain connects TRBV15 to TRBJ1-1, with D unresolved. CDR1 and CDR2 (germline): LNHNV, YYDKDF (reference sequence). There are 12 residues in the CDR3. Trimming took off 0 bases at V and 8 bases at J, with 7 bases between the two ends. The CDR3 reads CATSREGREAFF. For the CDR3, the DNA is TGTGCCACCAGCAGAGAAGGGAGGGAAGCTTTCTTT.

The chain couples TRBV28 to TRBJ1-6; D unclear. In germline, CDR1 is MDHEN, CDR2 SYDVKM. The V and J ends lost 3 bases and 7 bases respectively, with 4 bases between them. The length of the CDR3 is 12 residues. This CDR3 reads CASSFGNSPLHF. In DNA, the CDR3 is TGTGCCAGCAGTTTCGGGAATTCACCCCTCCACTTT.

The rearrangement joins TRBV11-2 to TRBJ2-1; 9 bases line up with TRBD2. V was pared by 0 bases and J by 8 bases, with 8 bases of the junction left unmatched. Germline CDR1 is SGHAT and CDR2 is FQNNGV. This CDR3 spans 16 amino acids. CDR3 coding DNA: TGTGCCAGCAGCTTAGACCCTAGCGGGACGGTGGATGAGCAGTTCTTC. Translated: CASSLDPSGTVDEQFF. The full variable domain, with the rest looked up from reference TRBV11-2 and TRBJ2-1, is EAGVAQSPRYKIIEKRQSVAFWCNPISGHATLYWYQQILGQGPKLLIQFQNNGVVDDSQLPKDRFSAERLKGVDSTLKIQPAKLEDSAVYLCASSLDPSGTVDEQFFGPGTRLTVL.

The chain joins TRBV5-1 to TRBJ2-3; D is possibly TRBD1 (7 bases). Germline assignment: CDR1 SGHRS and CDR2 YFSETQ. The V end lost 5 bases, the J end lost 0 bases, and 13 bases lay between the germline ends. The CDR3 covers 15 residues. The CDR3 DNA reads TGCGCCAGCAGGCGGGACAGCTCTAGCACAGATACGCAGTATTTT. It yields the protein CASRRDSSSTDTQYF.

The chain couples TRBV19 to TRBJ2-3, with 8 bases lining up with TRBD2. CDR1 is LNHDA, CDR2 SQIVND, per germline (reference sequence). The V segment lost 2 bases and the J segment 4 bases; nucleotides outside the gene matches: 2. The CDR3 length is 14 residues. CDR3 amino acids: CASSIRRGADTQYF. CDR3 coding DNA: TGTGCCAGTAGTATACGGCGGGGGGCAGATACGCAGTATTTT.

The chain has TRBV7-2 and TRBJ2-7; tentative D call: TRBD1 (5 bases). Per the germline V gene, CDR1 is SGHTA and CDR2 is FQGNSA. V was shortened by 5 bases and J by 5 bases, with 10 bases between the two germline ends. The CDR3 totals 12 residues. For the CDR3, the DNA is TGTGCCAGCAGCGTCCAGGGAAACGAGCAGTACTTC. Translated: CASSVQGNEQYF.

The gene calls are TRBV5-5 and TRBJ1-6, with 9 positions matching TRBD1. V was pared by 1 base and J by 7 bases, with 0 bases of the junction left unmatched. Germline CDR1 SGHKS, CDR2 YYEKEE (reference sequence). The CDR3 has 14 amino acids. CDR3 sequence: CASSLTGGNSPLHF. CDR3 coding DNA: TGTGCCAGCAGCTTGACAGGGGGCAATTCACCCCTCCACTTT.